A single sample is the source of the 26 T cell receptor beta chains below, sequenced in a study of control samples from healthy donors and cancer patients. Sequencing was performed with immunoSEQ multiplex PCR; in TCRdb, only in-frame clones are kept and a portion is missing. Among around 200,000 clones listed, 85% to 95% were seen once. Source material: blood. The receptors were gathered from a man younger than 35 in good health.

CDR3 in amino acids: CASQPGGARGEKLFF. CDR3 nucleotides: TGTGCCAGTCAACCGGGGGGGGCGCGAGGTGAAAAACTGTTTTTT. This chain uses TRBV19 with TRBJ1-4; TRBD1 might be the D (6 bases). The length of the CDR3 is 15 residues. The germline V gene has CDR1 LNHDA and CDR2 SQIVND (reference sequence). Trimming removed 8 bases from V and 7 bases from J, with 20 bases in between.

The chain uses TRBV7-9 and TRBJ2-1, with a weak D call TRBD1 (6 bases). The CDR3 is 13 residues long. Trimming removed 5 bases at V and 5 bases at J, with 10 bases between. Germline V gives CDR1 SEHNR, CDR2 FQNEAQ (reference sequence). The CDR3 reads CASSTQGDNEQFF. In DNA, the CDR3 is TGTGCCAGCAGCACACAGGGAGACAATGAGCAGTTCTTC.

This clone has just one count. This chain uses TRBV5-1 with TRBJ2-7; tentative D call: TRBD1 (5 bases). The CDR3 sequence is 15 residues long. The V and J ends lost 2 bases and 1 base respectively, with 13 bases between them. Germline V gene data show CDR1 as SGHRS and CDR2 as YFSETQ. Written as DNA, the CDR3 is TGCGCCAGCAGCTTTGATACCGACAGATCCTACGAGCAGTACTTC. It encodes CASSFDTDRSYEQYF.

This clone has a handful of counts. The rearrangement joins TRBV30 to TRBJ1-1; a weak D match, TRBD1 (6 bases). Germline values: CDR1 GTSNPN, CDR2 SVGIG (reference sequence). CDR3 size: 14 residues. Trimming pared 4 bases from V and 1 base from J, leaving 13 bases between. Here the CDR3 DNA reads TGTGCCTGGAATTCTAGGACAGCGAACACTGAAGCTTTCTTT. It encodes CAWNSRTANTEAFF. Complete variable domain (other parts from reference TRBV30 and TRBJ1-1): SQTIHQWPATLVQPVGSPLSLECTVEGTSNPNLYWYRQAAGRGLQLLFYSVGIGQISSEVPQNLSASRPQDRQFILSSKKLLLSDSGFYLCAWNSRTANTEAFFGQGTRLTVV.

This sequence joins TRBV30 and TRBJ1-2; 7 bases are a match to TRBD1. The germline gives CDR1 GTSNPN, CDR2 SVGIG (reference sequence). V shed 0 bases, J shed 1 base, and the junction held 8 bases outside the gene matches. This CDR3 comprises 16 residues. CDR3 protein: CAWSVLGTAYNYGYTF. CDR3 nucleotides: TGTGCCTGGAGTGTACTCGGGACAGCGTATAACTATGGCTACACCTTC.

DNA for the CDR3: TGCGCCAGCAGTGAGCGGGGGGGGCCGGGCAATGAGCAGTTCTTC. This gives the protein CASSERGGPGNEQFF. This rearrangement joins TRBV10-1 to TRBJ2-1; 8 nucleotides agree with TRBD2. Germline V CDR1 and CDR2: WNHNN, SYGVQD (reference sequence). This CDR3 spans 15 amino acids. Germline trimming cut 2 bases from V and 6 bases from J; bases unmatched to any gene: 6.

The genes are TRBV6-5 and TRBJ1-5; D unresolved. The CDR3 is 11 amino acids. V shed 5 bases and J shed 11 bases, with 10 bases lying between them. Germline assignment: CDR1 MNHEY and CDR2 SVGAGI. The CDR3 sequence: CASSNQGTQHF. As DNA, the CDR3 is TGTGCCAGCAGTAACCAAGGGACCCAGCATTTT.

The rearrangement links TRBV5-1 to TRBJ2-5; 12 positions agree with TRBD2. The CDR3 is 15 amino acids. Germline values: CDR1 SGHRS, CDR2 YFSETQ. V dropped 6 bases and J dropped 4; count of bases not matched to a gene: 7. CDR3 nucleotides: TGCGCCAGCACTAGCGGGGGGGCTCTAAGAGAGACCCAGTACTTC. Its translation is CASTSGGALRETQYF. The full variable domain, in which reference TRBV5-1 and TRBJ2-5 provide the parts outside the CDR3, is KAGVTQTPRYLIKTRGQQVTLSCSPISGHRSVSWYQQTPGQGLQFLFEYFSETQRNKGNFPGRFSGRQFSNSRSEMNVSTLELGDSALYLCASTSGGALRETQYFGPGTRLLVL.

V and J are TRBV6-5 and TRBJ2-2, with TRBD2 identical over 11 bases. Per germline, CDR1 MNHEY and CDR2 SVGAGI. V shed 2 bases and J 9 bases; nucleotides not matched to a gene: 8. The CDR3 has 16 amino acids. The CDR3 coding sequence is TGTGCCAGCAGTTACACGATAGCGGGGGGGCCTCGGGAGCTGTTTTTT. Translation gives CASSYTIAGGPRELFF.

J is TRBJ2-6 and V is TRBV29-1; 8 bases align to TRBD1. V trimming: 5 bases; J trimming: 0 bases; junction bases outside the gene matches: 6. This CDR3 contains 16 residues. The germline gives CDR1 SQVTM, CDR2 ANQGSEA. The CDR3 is CSVTGQGFSGANVLTF. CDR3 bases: TGCAGCGTTACTGGACAGGGATTCTCTGGGGCCAACGTCCTGACTTTC.

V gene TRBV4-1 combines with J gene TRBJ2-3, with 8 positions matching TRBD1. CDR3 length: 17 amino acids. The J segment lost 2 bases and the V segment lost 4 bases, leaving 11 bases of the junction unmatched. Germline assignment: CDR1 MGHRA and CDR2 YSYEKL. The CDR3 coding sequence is TGCGCCAGCAGCCCAACAGGGGGTAGGGGAACCACAGATACGCAGTATTTT. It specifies CASSPTGGRGTTDTQYF.

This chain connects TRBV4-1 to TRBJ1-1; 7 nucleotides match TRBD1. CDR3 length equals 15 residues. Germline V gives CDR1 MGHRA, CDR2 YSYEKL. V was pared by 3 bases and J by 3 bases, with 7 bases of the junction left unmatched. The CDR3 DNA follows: TGCGCCAGCAGCCAGAGACAGGGAAAGTACACTGAAGCTTTCTTT. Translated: CASSQRQGKYTEAFF.

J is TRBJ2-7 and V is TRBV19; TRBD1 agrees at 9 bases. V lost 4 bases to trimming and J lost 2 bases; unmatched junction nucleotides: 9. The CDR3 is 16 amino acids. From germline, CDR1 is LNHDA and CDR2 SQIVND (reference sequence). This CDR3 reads CASSTGTGRITYEQYF. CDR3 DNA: TGTGCCAGTAGTACCGGGACAGGGAGAATTACCTACGAGCAGTACTTC.

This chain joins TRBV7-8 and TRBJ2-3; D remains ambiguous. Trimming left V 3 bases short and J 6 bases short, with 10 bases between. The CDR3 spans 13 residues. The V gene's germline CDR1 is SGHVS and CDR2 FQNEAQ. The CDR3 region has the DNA TGTGCCAGCAGCTTGGGGTCATTTGATACGCAGTATTTT. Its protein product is CASSLGSFDTQYF.

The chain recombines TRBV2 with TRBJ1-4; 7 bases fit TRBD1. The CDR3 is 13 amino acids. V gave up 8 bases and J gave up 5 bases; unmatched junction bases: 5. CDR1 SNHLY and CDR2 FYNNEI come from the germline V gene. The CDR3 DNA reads TGTGCCAGCCAGGGGGGAATGAATGAAAAACTGTTTTTT. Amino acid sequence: CASQGGMNEKLFF.

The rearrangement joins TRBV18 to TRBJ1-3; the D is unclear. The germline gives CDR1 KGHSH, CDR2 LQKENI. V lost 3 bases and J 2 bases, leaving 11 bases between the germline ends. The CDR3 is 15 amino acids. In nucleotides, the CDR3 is TGTGCCAGCTCACCCTCTAGCGGGACTGGAAACACCATATATTTT. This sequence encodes CASSPSSGTGNTIYF.

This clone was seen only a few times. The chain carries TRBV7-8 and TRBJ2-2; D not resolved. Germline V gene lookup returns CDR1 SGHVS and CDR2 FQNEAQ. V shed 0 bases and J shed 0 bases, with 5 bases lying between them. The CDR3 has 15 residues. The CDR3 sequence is CASSLAATNTGELFF. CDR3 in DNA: TGTGCCAGCAGCTTAGCTGCTACGAACACCGGGGAGCTGTTTTTT.

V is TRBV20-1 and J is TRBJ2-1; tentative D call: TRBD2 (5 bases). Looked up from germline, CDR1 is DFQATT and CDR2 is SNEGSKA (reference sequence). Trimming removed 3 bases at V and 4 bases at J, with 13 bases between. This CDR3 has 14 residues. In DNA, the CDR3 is TGCAGTGCTAGTATAAGCGGTTATTACAATGAGCAGTTCTTC. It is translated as CSASISGYYNEQFF.

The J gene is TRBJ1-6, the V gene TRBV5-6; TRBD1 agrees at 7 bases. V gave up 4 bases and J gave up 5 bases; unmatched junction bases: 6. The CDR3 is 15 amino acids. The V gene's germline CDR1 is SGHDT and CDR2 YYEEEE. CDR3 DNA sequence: TGTGCCAGCAGCCTATTTGACAGGGATAATTCACCCCTCCACTTT. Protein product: CASSLFDRDNSPLHF.

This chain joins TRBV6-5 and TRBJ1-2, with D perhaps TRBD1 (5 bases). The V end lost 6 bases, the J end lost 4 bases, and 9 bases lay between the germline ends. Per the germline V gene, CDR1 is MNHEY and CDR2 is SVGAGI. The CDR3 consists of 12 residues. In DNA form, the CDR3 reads TGTGCCAGCAGCAAAACAGGCTATGGCTACACCTTC. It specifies CASSKTGYGYTF.

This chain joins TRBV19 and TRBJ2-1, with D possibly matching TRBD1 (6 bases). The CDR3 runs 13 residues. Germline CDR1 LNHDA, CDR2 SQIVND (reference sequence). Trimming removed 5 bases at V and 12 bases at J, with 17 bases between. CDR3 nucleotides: TGTGCCAGTAGTGAGAACAGGGATGATCGGCAGTTCTTC. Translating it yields CASSENRDDRQFF.

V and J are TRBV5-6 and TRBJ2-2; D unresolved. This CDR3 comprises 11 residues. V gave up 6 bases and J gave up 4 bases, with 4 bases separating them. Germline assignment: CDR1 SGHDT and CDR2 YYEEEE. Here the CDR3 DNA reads TGTGCCAGCACCGTCACCGGGGAGCTGTTTTTT. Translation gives CASTVTGELFF.

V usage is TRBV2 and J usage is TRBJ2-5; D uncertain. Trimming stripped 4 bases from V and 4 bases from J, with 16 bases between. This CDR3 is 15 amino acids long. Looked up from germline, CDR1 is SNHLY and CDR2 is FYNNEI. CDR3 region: CASSVRAAPGETQYF. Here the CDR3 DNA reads TGTGCCAGCAGTGTTCGGGCGGCTCCCGGAGAGACCCAGTACTTC.

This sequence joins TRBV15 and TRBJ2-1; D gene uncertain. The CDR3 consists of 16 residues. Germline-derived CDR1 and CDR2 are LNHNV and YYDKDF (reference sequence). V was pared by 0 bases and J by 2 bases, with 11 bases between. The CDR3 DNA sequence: TGTGCCACCAGCAGAGACCTACAGCTAGCCTACAATGAGCAGTTCTTC. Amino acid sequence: CATSRDLQLAYNEQFF.

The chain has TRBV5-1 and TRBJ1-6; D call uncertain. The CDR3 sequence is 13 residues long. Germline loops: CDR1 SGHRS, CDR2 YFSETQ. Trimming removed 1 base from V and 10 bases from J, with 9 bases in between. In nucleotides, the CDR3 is TGCGCCAGCAGCTTGAATGCGGTCTCACCCCTCCACTTT. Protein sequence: CASSLNAVSPLHF.

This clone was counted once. The CDR3 spells CASSQVGKGGEKLFF. The CDR3 coding sequence is TGTGCCAGCAGCCAAGTAGGAAAGGGGGGCGAAAAACTGTTTTTT. The gene calls are TRBV3-1 (or the pseudogene TRBV3-2) and TRBJ1-4; tentatively, D is TRBD1 (6 bases). In germline, CDR1 is LGHDT, CDR2 YNNKEL (reference sequence). This CDR3 is built from 15 residues. Trimming removed 1 base at V and 8 bases at J, with 14 bases between.